The 20 T cell receptor beta chains reported below all come from one sample, sequenced in a study of identical twins listed by TCRdb under 2016. The library came from 5' RACE. Sequenced on an Illumina HiSeq 2000. TCRdb handled the public reads itself, with Q25 trimming in fastp and clone calling in MiXCR, and kept productive beta chains. Rows are unified per CDR3 protein, each entry keeping the most common DNA and genes. The sample table shows 300,000 to 400,000 distinct CDR3 sequences, and roughly an eighth are seen once. Just over 7% of the sample is in the top ten clones. Another study also made use of these data, one on yellow fever vaccine responses in identical twins.

The specimen was CD8+ T cells sorted from blood. The receptors were sampled from a woman between 18 and 29 years old in good health.

This clonotype has only a few counts. The V and J genes are TRBV28 and TRBJ2-2; TRBD1 is a possible D gene (6 bases). Between the trimmed V and J ends, which lost 5 bases and 4 bases, there was a span of 11 bases. Germline V gene data show CDR1 as MDHEN and CDR2 as SYDVKM. This CDR3 spans 14 amino acids. The CDR3 coding sequence is TGTGCCAGCAGTCGGGACATTGTCACCGGGGAGCTGTTTTTT. Amino acids: CASSRDIVTGELFF.

V usage is TRBV21-1 and J usage is TRBJ2-7. TRBV21-1 is marked as a pseudogene. The CDR3 has 14 residues. The CDR3 nucleotides are TGTGCCAGCAGCGATCGAGGGGGCACCTACGAGCAGTACGTC. The encoded protein is CASSDRGGTYEQYV.

In the case of this clonotype: A read error may be the cause here, since a much bigger clone is one base away. DNA for the CDR3: TGTGCCTGCAGCCCGGGACTAGTTAGCACAGATACGCAGTATTTT. This translates into CACSPGLVSTDTQYF. This chain uses TRBV3-1 with TRBJ2-3, with 8 bases that match TRBD2. In germline, CDR1 is LGHDT, CDR2 YNNKEL (reference sequence). This CDR3 has 15 amino acids.

The rearrangement joins TRBV27 to TRBJ1-1, with 7 bases aligning to TRBD1. V lost 5 bases and J lost 6; bases outside the gene matches: 9. This CDR3 spans 14 amino acids. Germline CDR1 reads MNHEY; CDR2 reads SMNVEV (reference sequence). The CDR3 DNA follows: TGTGCCAGCAGTCCCTCCCGAACAGGGGCTGAAGCTTTCTTT. Residues: CASSPSRTGAEAFF.

This clonotype was seen a handful of times. The genes are TRBV5-6 and TRBJ2-3, with 8 bases matching TRBD2. The CDR3 length is 16 residues. Germline values: CDR1 SGHDT, CDR2 YYEEEE. With 2 bases clipped from V and 4 bases from J, the junction kept 9 bases outside the gene matches. CDR3 nucleotide sequence: TGTGCCAGCAGCTTTCGGGGTAGCGGGGTAGCAGATACGCAGTATTTT. Translation gives CASSFRGSGVADTQYF.

This clonotype has a handful of counts. This chain joins TRBV11-1 and TRBJ1-2; TRBD1 agrees at 12 bases. CDR3 length: 18 residues. With V trimmed by 3 bases and J by 3 bases, 11 bases remained unmatched. The germline gives CDR1 SGHAT, CDR2 FQDESV (reference sequence). The DNA of the CDR3 is TGTGCCAGCAGCTTCCCTGGGACAGGGGGCAATCCAGACTATGGCTACACCTTC. Translation: CASSFPGTGGNPDYGYTF.

This rearrangement joins TRBV5-8 to TRBJ2-7, with D perhaps TRBD2 (6 bases). Germline CDR1 reads SGHTS; CDR2 reads YDEGEE. The CDR3 is 14 amino acids. Trimming cost V 7 bases and J 0 bases, with 14 bases left between them. In DNA, the CDR3 is TGTGCCAGCGCTAGGGCGCGGGGCTCCTACGAGCAGTACTTC. Protein product: CASARARGSYEQYF. The full variable domain, its missing parts supplied by reference TRBV5-8 and TRBJ2-7, is EAGVTQSPTHLIKTRGQQATLRCSPISGHTSVYWYQQALGLGLQFLLWYDEGEERNRGNFPPRFSGRQFPNYSSELNVNALELEDSALYLCASARARGSYEQYFGPGTRLTVT.

In this sample, this clonotype turned up a few times. The V call is TRBV7-9, the J call TRBJ2-1, with TRBD2 identical over 7 bases. Trimming at V came to 4 bases and at J to 4 bases, leaving 4 bases not matched to a gene. This CDR3 has 14 residues. CDR1 and CDR2 (germline): SEHNR, FQNEAQ (reference sequence). CDR3 sequence reads: CASSSRTRYNEQFF. CDR3 sequence (DNA): TGTGCCAGCAGCTCCCGGACTAGGTACAATGAGCAGTTCTTC.

There are a few counts of this clonotype. This chain uses TRBV28 with TRBJ2-7; no clear D. CDR1 and CDR2 from the germline V gene are MDHEN and SYDVKM. The CDR3 spans 14 residues. The V end lost 2 bases, the J end lost 2 bases, and 10 bases lay between the germline ends. The CDR3 region has the DNA TGTGCCAGCAGTTTAGGCCAGTTCGCCTACGAGCAGTACTTC. Protein product: CASSLGQFAYEQYF.

This clonotype was seen at least ten times. This CDR3 reads CASSPRTGMNTEAFF. The DNA of the CDR3 is TGTGCCAGCAGCCCCCGGACAGGGATGAACACTGAAGCTTTCTTT. The V gene is TRBV7-9, the J gene TRBJ1-1; 8 nucleotides align to TRBD1. The CDR3 has 15 residues. The V gene end was trimmed by 5 bases and the J gene end by 0 bases; junction bases not matched to a gene: 5. Germline CDR1 is SEHNR and CDR2 is FQNEAQ (reference sequence).

This clonotype was counted a few times. The rearrangement joins TRBV7-6 to TRBJ2-2; D remains unclear. The ends were cut back, 5 bases at V and 5 bases at J, with 9 bases in the middle. Looked up from germline, CDR1 is SGHVS and CDR2 is FNYEAQ. The CDR3 contains 13 residues. The CDR3 loop reads CASSPFTTGELFF. The CDR3 DNA sequence: TGTGCCAGCAGCCCTTTTACAACCGGGGAGCTGTTTTTT.

The chain uses TRBV29-1 and TRBJ1-2, with D uncertain. The germline CDR1 and CDR2 sequences are SQVTM and ANQGSEA. V was shortened by 2 bases and J by 7 bases, with 8 bases between the two germline ends. This CDR3 is built from 11 residues. The DNA for the CDR3 is TGCAGCGTTGAACGAGAAAGTGGCTACACCTTC. Amino acids: CSVERESGYTF.

This clonotype was counted only a few times. The V gene is TRBV10-3, the J gene TRBJ1-1; 7 nucleotides match TRBD1. Germline V gives CDR1 ENHRY, CDR2 SYGVKD. After removal of 11 bases from V and 1 base from J, the junction contained 4 bases not matched to a gene. This CDR3 comprises 12 residues. CDR3 protein: CASWDRNTEAFF. The CDR3 nucleotides read TGTGCCTCGTGGGACAGGAACACTGAAGCTTTCTTT.

As to this clonotype: Germline and junction disagree at one end, which may indicate a read error. The chain uses TRBV28 and TRBJ2-2, with D perhaps TRBD1 or TRBD2 (6 bases each). This CDR3 contains 16 residues. CDR1 and CDR2 (germline): MDHEN, SYDVKM. The CDR3 protein is CVSSQRPGANTGELFF. The CDR3 DNA follows: TGTGTCAGCAGTCAGAGGCCGGGGGCTAACACCGGGGAGCTGTTTTTT.

The J gene is TRBJ2-3, the V gene TRBV4-2; 8 bases agree with TRBD2. The CDR3 spans 18 residues. Germline lookup yields CDR1 LGHNA and CDR2 YNFKEQ. The V gene end was trimmed by 0 bases and the J gene end by 2 bases; junction bases not matched to a gene: 10. For the CDR3, the DNA is TGTGCCAGCAGCCAAGATACCAGCGGGGGAACATCCACAGATACGCAGTATTTT. It yields the protein CASSQDTSGGTSTDTQYF.

This clonotype was counted between two and nine times. The chain links TRBV2 to TRBJ2-1; no firm D call. Germline V gene data show CDR1 as SNHLY and CDR2 as FYNNEI. This CDR3 region has 13 residues. V was cut by 7 bases and J by 2 bases, with 9 bases left in between. CDR3 region: CASNVGTYNEQFF. As DNA, the CDR3 is TGTGCCAGCAATGTCGGAACCTACAATGAGCAGTTCTTC.

The V call is TRBV15, the J call TRBJ1-5; TRBD1 aligns across 8 bases. Germline V lookup: CDR1 LNHNV, CDR2 YYDKDF (reference sequence). The length of the CDR3 is 19 residues. V shed 0 bases and J 4 bases; nucleotides not matched to a gene: 14. The DNA of the CDR3 is TGTGCCACCAGCAGAGATTCGGGGGACAGGCGGTCTTTTAATCAGCCCCAGCATTTT. Protein product: CATSRDSGDRRSFNQPQHF.

The chain carries TRBV7-7 and TRBJ2-1, with TRBD1 identical over 8 bases. The CDR3 totals 16 residues. The germline CDR1 and CDR2 sequences are SSHAT and FNYEAQ (reference sequence). Trimming took 5 bases from V and 3 from J; bases not matched to a gene: 9. The CDR3 protein is CASSPWTGPHYNEQFF. For the CDR3, the DNA is TGTGCCAGCAGCCCTTGGACAGGGCCACACTACAATGAGCAGTTCTTC.

This clonotype was counted between two and nine times. This chain links TRBV25-1 with TRBJ1-2; tentatively, D is TRBD1 (6 bases). Germline values: CDR1 MGHDK, CDR2 SYGVNS. Trimming pared 6 bases from V and 8 bases from J, leaving 19 bases between. The CDR3 has 14 amino acids. The CDR3 spells CASRQTGPDQGYTF. The CDR3 DNA is TGTGCCAGCAGGCAAACAGGGCCCGATCAAGGCTACACCTTC.

V gene TRBV20-1 combines with J gene TRBJ2-1; tentatively, D is TRBD1 (6 bases). The CDR3 is 15 residues long. Germline CDR1 and CDR2: DFQATT and SNEGSKA (reference sequence). The V end lost 3 bases, the J end lost 5 bases, and 17 bases lay between the germline ends. CDR3 amino acids: CSARGALTNNNEQFF. CDR3 sequence (DNA): TGCAGTGCTAGGGGGGCCCTCACCAATAACAATGAGCAGTTCTTC.